The 13 T cell receptor beta chains listed next were all sequenced from one sample in a study of T cells in women clearing cervical HPV infection. Sequencing used immunoSEQ multiplex PCR; TCRdb keeps in-frame clones, though not all of them. Its table records some 23,000 clones. The sample taken for sequencing was blood buffy coat. The receptor set was obtained from a woman aged 18-70 years with a cervical HPV16 infection that either progressed to CIN3+ or cleared (not recorded which).

The DNA read from the CDR3 is TGCGCCAGCAGCACCAAGGGACAGGCCTCCTCTGGGGCCAACGTC. Translated, it gives CASSTKGQASSGANV. The whole CDR3 protein is CASSTKGQASSGANVLTF. V usage is TRBV5-1 and J usage is TRBJ2-6, with 8 bases that match TRBD1. From the germline J gene comes the end of the CDR3, since the read stops 3 residues before it. CDR1 is SGHRS, CDR2 YFSETQ, per germline. The CDR3 runs to 18 residues. The V and J ends lost 4 bases and 0 bases, in that order; junction bases with no gene match: 9.

Regarding this clone: The CDR3 extends 3 residues past the end of the read, so its final part is completed from the germline J gene. The chain uses TRBV7-9 and TRBJ2-7; possibly TRBD1 for D (5 bases). Trimming pared 0 bases from V and 5 bases from J, leaving 14 bases between. The CDR3 is made up of 15 amino acids. Germline CDR1 SEHNR, CDR2 FQNEAQ (reference sequence). CDR3 loop: CASSLAQGSIDEQYF. The CDR3 DNA, read in part, is TGTGCCAGCAGCTTAGCGCAGGGTTCGATCGACGAG.

The CDR3 is CASSDSGLAGLSGANVLTF. Incomplete CDR3 DNA: TGTGCCAGCAGTGACTCCGGACTAGCGGGGTTATCTGGGGCCAACGTC. This chain uses TRBV6-4 with TRBJ2-6; 12 bases fit TRBD2. The read terminates 3 residues ahead of where the CDR3 ends, so the germline J gene completes it. This CDR3 has 19 residues. V gave up 0 bases and J gave up 1 base; unmatched junction bases: 4. The germline V gene encodes CDR1 MRHNA and CDR2 SNTAGT.

As for this clone: The CDR3 extends 3 residues past the end of the read, so its final part is completed from the germline J gene. This chain uses TRBV2 with TRBJ2-2; 7 nucleotides line up with TRBD2. Germline V gene sequence: CDR1 SNHLY, CDR2 FYNNEI. Trimming at V came to 0 bases and at J to 4 bases, leaving 11 bases not matched to a gene. The CDR3 contains 18 residues. The sequenced part of the CDR3 DNA is TGTGCCAGCAGTGAAGCGAGGGCTAGCGGCGCCAGCACCGGGGAG. Amino acids: CASSEARASGASTGE. The CDR3 in full is CASSEARASGASTGELFF.

As for this clone: Germline is not matched at one junction end, which may reflect a read error. The CDR3 end is not reached by the read, which stops 3 residues before it; the germline J gene fills it in. The rearrangement joins TRBV20-1 to TRBJ1-3; D is ambiguous. This CDR3 has 13 amino acids. CDR1 is DFQATT and CDR2 is SNEGSKA in the germline V gene (reference sequence). The part of the CDR3 DNA that was read is TGCAGTGCTAGAGTTGACTCTGGAAACACG. Translation gives CSARVDSGNT. The entire CDR3 protein is CSARVDSGNTIYF.

In the case of this clone: The read ends 3 residues shy of where the CDR3 ends; the end is completed using the germline J gene. V usage is TRBV2 and J usage is TRBJ2-5; 9 bases align to TRBD2. Germline assignment: CDR1 SNHLY and CDR2 FYNNEI. J was trimmed by 1 base and V by 6 bases; bases with no gene match: 9. The CDR3 length is 16 residues. The CDR3: CASRERLAETQETQYF. CDR3 DNA (partial): TGTGCCAGCAGAGAGAGACTAGCGGAGACCCAAGAGACC.

As for this clone: The observed sequence ends 3 residues before the CDR3 terminus, with the missing tail filled in from the germline J gene. The chain links TRBV20-1 to TRBJ2-3, with 10 bases identical to TRBD2. This CDR3 has 15 residues. CDR1 is DFQATT, CDR2 SNEGSKA, per germline (reference sequence). With V trimmed by 4 bases and J by 5 bases, 9 bases remained unmatched. CDR3 bases read: TGCAGTGCTATAGCCTTTAGCGGGAGGAAAGATACG. Protein: CSAIAFSGRKDT. The CDR3 in its entirety is CSAIAFSGRKDTQYF.

Incomplete CDR3 DNA: TGTGCCAGCAGCTTAGAACGGAGGGGAGGCAATGAG. Translating it yields CASSLERRGGNE. The CDR3 as a whole reads CASSLERRGGNEQFF. The chain employs TRBV7-9 and TRBJ2-1, with D possibly being TRBD2 (6 bases). The CDR3 end falls 3 residues outside the read, so it is completed with the germline J gene. This CDR3 is built from 15 residues. In germline, CDR1 is SEHNR, CDR2 FQNEAQ (reference sequence). Trimming removed 1 base from V and 6 bases from J, with 13 bases in between.

About this clone itself: The DNA ends 3 residues before the CDR3 does, and the rest of the CDR3 is filled in from the germline J gene. V is TRBV19 and J is TRBJ2-3; TRBD2 matches 11 bases. Germline loops: CDR1 LNHDA, CDR2 SQIVND (reference sequence). The CDR3 sequence is 17 residues long. The junction had 12 bases not matched to a gene; V was cut back by 6 bases and J by 4 bases. CDR3 loop: CASSSILAGGLADTQYF. The DNA read from the CDR3 is TGTGCCAGTAGCTCTATCCTAGCGGGAGGACTCGCAGATACG.

Note on this clone: The CDR3 extends 3 residues past the end of the read, so its final part is completed from the germline J gene. This chain connects TRBV7-9 to TRBJ1-2, with D maybe TRBD1 (6 bases). The CDR3 totals 15 residues. CDR1 is SEHNR and CDR2 is FQNEAQ in the germline V gene (reference sequence). CDR3 protein: CASSVTSGRDNDYTF. The part of the CDR3 DNA that was read is TGTGCCAGCAGCGTAACTAGCGGGAGGGACAACGAC.

Notes on this clone: The CDR3 goes on 3 residues after the read ends, and that part is filled in from the germline J gene. The gene calls are TRBV19 and TRBJ1-1; D remains ambiguous. Trimming took 3 bases from V and 0 from J, leaving 8 bases between them. The CDR3 is 14 residues long. Per germline, CDR1 LNHDA and CDR2 SQIVND (reference sequence). The CDR3 bases that were read are TGTGCCAGTAGTATGAACAGACTGAACACTGAA. It codes for CASSMNRLNTE. The full CDR3 protein reads CASSMNRLNTEAFF.

Here the CDR3 reads CASSSLWSGANVLFF. CDR3 bases read: TGCGCCAGCAGCTCCCTTTGGTCTGGGGCCAACGTA. The gene calls are TRBV5-1 and TRBJ1-4, with a possible D match to TRBD1 (5 bases). The CDR3 end falls 3 residues outside the read, so it is completed with the germline J gene. The CDR3 sequence is 15 residues long. Germline V lookup: CDR1 SGHRS, CDR2 YFSETQ.

As to this clone: The read comes to an end 3 residues before the CDR3 does, leaving the germline J gene to fill in the end. V usage is TRBV7-6 and J usage is TRBJ2-3, with 10 bases matching TRBD1. Germline values: CDR1 SGHVS, CDR2 FNYEAQ. With V trimmed by 5 bases and J by 1 base, 9 bases remained unmatched. The CDR3 loop spans 17 amino acids. CDR3 DNA, as far as it was read: TGTGCCAGCAGCGCGGGACAGGGGATTATGGGCACAGATACG. Amino acid sequence: CASSAGQGIMGTDT. The entire CDR3 reads CASSAGQGIMGTDTQYF.